Reported below is one T cell receptor (beta chain). As yet, its antigen is unknown. These data originate in a study of cytomegalovirus exposure and HLA in healthy donors. Study-wide findings and caveats: Later analysis reportedly placed an Asian-associated ancestry cluster below the roughly 630-donor mean in N-insertions. Per a later analysis, HLA-associated TCR beta chains showed more clonal expansion than other, equally common TCR beta chains. Being productive about 90% or about 30% of the time was typical of most TCR beta V segments in an earlier analysis. Across donors, most TCRs were seen rarely, yet some public ones were widespread.

The CDR3 has 14 amino acids. The germline V gene encodes CDR1 SGHTA and CDR2 FQGNSA. The junction had 5 bases not matched to a gene; V was cut back by 3 bases and J by 4 bases. The primer mix had 60 Vbeta and 13 Jbeta primers. This table comes from immunoSEQ multiplex PCR, and its TCRdb copy is limited to in-frame clones, with some not included. The sample has about 110,000 clones, around 80% seen once. The chain combines TRBV7-2 with TRBJ2-7, with 8 bases lining up with TRBD1. This receptor was obtained from a man aged 25-40 years in good health and CMV-seropositive. Sequences were obtained from PBMCs. CDR3 in amino acids: CASSLDRDSYEQYF. The CDR3 DNA follows: TGTGCCAGCAGCTTGGACAGGGATTCGTACGAGCAGTACTTC.